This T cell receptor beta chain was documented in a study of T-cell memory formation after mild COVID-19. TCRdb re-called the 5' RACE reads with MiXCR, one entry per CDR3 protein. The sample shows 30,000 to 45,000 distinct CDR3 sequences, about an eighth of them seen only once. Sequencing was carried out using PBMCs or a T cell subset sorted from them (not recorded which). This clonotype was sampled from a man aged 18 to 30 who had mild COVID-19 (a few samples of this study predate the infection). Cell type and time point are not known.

CDR3 amino acids: CASSPQWAPYTYNEQFF. The CDR3 bases are TGTGCCAGCAGCCCACAATGGGCCCCATATACCTACAATGAGCAGTTCTTC. The rearrangement links TRBV7-6 to TRBJ2-1; the D is unclear. The germline gives CDR1 SGHVS, CDR2 FNYEAQ. The CDR3 runs to 17 residues. Trimming left V 5 bases short and J 2 bases short, with 19 bases between.